The 19 T cell receptor beta chains reported below all come from one sample, sequenced in a study of T cells in localized non-small cell lung cancer. Produced via immunoSEQ multiplex PCR; TCRdb's table is partial and in-frame only. The table lists 70,000 to 95,000 clones, about nine tenths of them singletons. The source was PBMCs, collected before any cancer treatment. The receptor set was obtained from a woman aged 35 to 70 with stage II squamous cell lung carcinoma.

The V and J genes are TRBV5-1 and TRBJ2-1; D is uncertain. V lost 5 bases and J lost 2, with 11 bases in between. The CDR3 consists of 14 residues. Germline-derived CDR1 and CDR2 are SGHRS and YFSETQ. CDR3 bases: TGCGCCAGCAGGCCGACTTTACCCTACAATGAGCAGTTCTTC. Translating it yields CASRPTLPYNEQFF.

The chain employs TRBV5-4 and TRBJ2-2, with TRBD1 as a possible D gene (6 bases). With 5 bases removed from V and 2 bases from J, the gap between germline ends came to 13 bases. The CDR3 extends over 15 amino acids. Germline V CDR1 and CDR2: SGHNT, YYREEE (reference sequence). The CDR3 sequence: CASSHGQRNTGELFF. The CDR3 DNA follows: TGTGCCAGCAGTCACGGACAGAGAAACACCGGGGAGCTGTTTTTT.

This sequence joins TRBV25-1 and TRBJ1-2; maybe TRBD1 (5 bases). Germline V gene lookup returns CDR1 MGHDK and CDR2 SYGVNS. This CDR3 region has 14 residues. With 5 bases removed from V and 2 bases from J, the gap between germline ends came to 12 bases. CDR3 protein: CASSYGGGNYGYTF. The DNA of the CDR3 is TGTGCCAGCAGTTATGGTGGGGGAAACTATGGCTACACCTTC.

The V gene is TRBV19, the J gene TRBJ2-5; a possible D gene is TRBD1 (6 bases). The end of the DNA aligns better with TRBJ2-7, so the J call may be wrong. Germline CDR1 and CDR2: LNHDA and SQIVND (reference sequence). The length of the CDR3 is 14 residues. The CDR3 protein is CASSTTAGAYEQYF. The CDR3 DNA sequence: TGTGCCAGTAGTACCACGGCAGGGGCCTACGAGCAGTACTTC.

V usage is TRBV5-1 and J usage is TRBJ1-1; D is undetermined. Per the germline V gene, CDR1 is SGHRS and CDR2 is YFSETQ. Trimming took 1 base from V and 1 from J, leaving 8 bases between them. The CDR3 is made up of 14 amino acids. The CDR3, as DNA: TGCGCCAGCAGCTTGTTACAAACGAACACTGAAGCTTTCTTT. It translates to CASSLLQTNTEAFF.

The chain couples TRBV2 to TRBJ2-5; no definite D call. Trimming left V 4 bases short and J 4 bases short, with 13 bases between. Germline V lookup: CDR1 SNHLY, CDR2 FYNNEI. The CDR3 is 14 residues long. The CDR3 region has the DNA TGTGCCAGCAGTGCTGACCGGACCACAGAGACCCAGTACTTC. It encodes CASSADRTTETQYF.

The V call is TRBV15, the J call TRBJ2-6, with a weak D call TRBD1 (6 bases). The CDR3 length is 21 residues. Deletions cut 5 bases from V and 0 bases from J, with 26 bases between. Germline assignment: CDR1 LNHNV and CDR2 YYDKDF (reference sequence). CDR3 protein: CATSPARGHKPVSSGANVLTF. The CDR3 DNA follows: TGTGCCACCAGCCCCGCACGGGGACATAAACCCGTTAGCTCTGGGGCCAACGTCCTGACTTTC.

The chain combines TRBV29-1 with TRBJ2-5, with D unresolved. Trimming left V 4 bases short and J 2 bases short, with 8 bases between. This CDR3 contains 12 residues. Germline loops: CDR1 SQVTM, CDR2 ANQGSEA. DNA of the CDR3: TGCAGCGTTGTACACCAACAAGAGACCCAGTACTTC. Translating gives CSVVHQQETQYF.

The J gene is TRBJ2-7, the V gene TRBV29-1; either TRBD1 or TRBD2 may supply D (5 bases each). The V end was cut by 4 bases, the J end by 3 bases, with 16 bases between. The CDR3 length is 14 residues. The V gene's germline CDR1 is SQVTM and CDR2 ANQGSEA. The CDR3 nucleotides read TGCAGCGTTGTCAGGCAGGGAGTTTTCTACGAGCAGTACTTC. This codes for CSVVRQGVFYEQYF.

The chain carries TRBV2 and TRBJ2-5; D uncertain. The V end lost 2 bases, the J end lost 10 bases, and 8 bases lay between the germline ends. CDR1 and CDR2 (germline): SNHLY, FYNNEI. This CDR3 contains 11 residues. The CDR3 region has the DNA TGTGCCAGCAGTGAACCCCTGTTCCAGTACTTC. Protein sequence: CASSEPLFQYF.

The V gene is TRBV4-1, the J gene TRBJ1-3; D is unresolved. From germline, CDR1 is MGHRA and CDR2 YSYEKL. V lost 1 base, J lost 0 bases, and 10 bases lay in between. The CDR3 has 16 residues. CDR3 region: CASSQGPLSSGNTIYF. CDR3 DNA: TGCGCCAGCAGCCAAGGACCGCTGAGCTCTGGAAACACCATATATTTT.

The chain has TRBV7-6 and TRBJ2-7; D is possibly TRBD1 (6 bases). This CDR3 is built from 15 residues. Between the trimmed V and J ends, which lost 5 bases and 2 bases, there was a span of 16 bases. Germline loops: CDR1 SGHVS, CDR2 FNYEAQ. Here the CDR3 reads CASSPGVGRAYEQYF. CDR3 coding DNA: TGTGCCAGCAGCCCAGGGGTGGGCCGAGCCTACGAGCAGTACTTC.

This sequence joins TRBV5-6 and TRBJ1-5, with a tentative D call TRBD1 (6 bases). The V and J ends lost 3 bases and 4 bases respectively, with 8 bases between them. Looked up from germline, CDR1 is SGHDT and CDR2 is YYEEEE. This CDR3 contains 13 residues. The CDR3 loop reads CASSWGANQPQHF. Here the CDR3 DNA reads TGTGCCAGCAGCTGGGGGGCGAATCAGCCCCAGCATTTT.

This chain uses TRBV14 with TRBJ2-2; D remains ambiguous. Per germline, CDR1 SGHDN and CDR2 FVKESK. Trimming shortened V by 2 bases and J by 8 bases, and 9 bases separated the two germline ends. The CDR3 runs to 13 residues. CDR3 nucleotides: TGTGCCAGCAGCCAAACCCGGCCGGGGGAGCTGTTTTTT. It codes for CASSQTRPGELFF.

The chain is built from TRBV6-5 and TRBJ2-5; D perhaps matches TRBD1 (5 bases). The V gene lost 7 bases and the J gene lost 5 bases, with 20 bases spanning the gap. The germline V gene encodes CDR1 MNHEY and CDR2 SVGAGI. This CDR3 spans 15 amino acids. The CDR3 is CASNPALGAGETQYF. CDR3 nucleotides: TGTGCCAGCAATCCCGCCTTAGGGGCAGGGGAGACCCAGTACTTC.

The chain joins TRBV29-1 to TRBJ2-2, with D perhaps matching TRBD2 (6 bases). With 8 bases removed from V and 1 base from J, the gap between germline ends came to 14 bases. This CDR3 contains 14 residues. The V gene's germline CDR1 is SQVTM and CDR2 ANQGSEA. CDR3 in DNA: TGCAGCACGGCGGGATCACAGAACACCGGGGAGCTGTTTTTT. Its translation is CSTAGSQNTGELFF.

The chain carries TRBV30 and TRBJ1-5, with D uncertain. Germline CDR1 and CDR2: GTSNPN and SVGIG (reference sequence). This CDR3 region has 13 residues. Trimming removed 2 bases from V and 5 bases from J, with 10 bases in between. As DNA, the CDR3 is TGTGCCTGGAGTAAGGTAGGAGATCAGCCCCAGCATTTT. Translation gives CAWSKVGDQPQHF.

The rearrangement uses TRBV7-8 and TRBJ2-7, with TRBD1 matching 8 bases. Trimming cost V 5 bases and J 6 bases; bases outside gene matches: 3. The CDR3 loop spans 12 amino acids. Looked up from germline, CDR1 is SGHVS and CDR2 is FQNEAQ. For the CDR3, the DNA is TGTGCCAGCAGCCTCGACAGGGGCGAGCAGTACTTC. The encoded protein is CASSLDRGEQYF.

This chain links TRBV29-1 with TRBJ1-2; TRBD1 is a possible D gene (5 bases). CDR3 length equals 14 residues. Germline CDR1 SQVTM, CDR2 ANQGSEA. The V end lost 7 bases, the J end lost 0 bases, and 15 bases lay between the germline ends. For the CDR3, the DNA is TGCAGCGGTCAGGGCCTCGGAGCTAACTATGGCTACACCTTC. Its protein is CSGQGLGANYGYTF.